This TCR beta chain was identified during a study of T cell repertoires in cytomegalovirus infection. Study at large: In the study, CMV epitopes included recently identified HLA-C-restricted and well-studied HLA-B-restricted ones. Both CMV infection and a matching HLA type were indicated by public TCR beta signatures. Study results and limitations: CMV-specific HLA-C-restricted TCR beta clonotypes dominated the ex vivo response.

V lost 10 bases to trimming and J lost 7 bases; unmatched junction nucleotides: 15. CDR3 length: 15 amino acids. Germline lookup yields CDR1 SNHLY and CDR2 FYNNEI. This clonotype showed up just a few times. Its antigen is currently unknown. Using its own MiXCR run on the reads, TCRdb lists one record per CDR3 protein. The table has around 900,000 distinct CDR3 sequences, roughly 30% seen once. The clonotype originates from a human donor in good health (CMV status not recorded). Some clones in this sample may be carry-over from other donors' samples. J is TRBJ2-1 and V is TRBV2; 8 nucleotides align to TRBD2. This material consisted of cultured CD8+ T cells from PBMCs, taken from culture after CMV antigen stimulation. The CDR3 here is CATPRSIAGLNEQFF. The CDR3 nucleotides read TGTGCCACCCCTCGGTCGATAGCGGGGCTTAATGAGCAGTTCTTC.